The 3 T cell receptor beta chains given below trace back to one sample, sequenced in a study of blood T cell repertoires in COVID-19. TCRdb's copy holds only in-frame clones and misses some; the assay was immunoSEQ multiplex PCR. In the table there are thousands of clones, about 82% of which are singletons. The sequencing input was peripheral blood. These receptors were obtained from a woman in her sixties or seventies with active COVID-19.

V usage is TRBV5-5 and J usage is TRBJ1-6; no clear D gene. Trimming stripped 2 bases from V and 6 bases from J, with 12 bases between. The CDR3 spans 15 residues. Germline CDR1 SGHKS, CDR2 YYEKEE (reference sequence). CDR3 coding DNA: TGTGCCAGCAGCTTTTTGGCGTCGGGTAATTCACCCCTCCACTTT. Its translation: CASSFLASGNSPLHF.

V usage is TRBV19 and J usage is TRBJ2-2, with TRBD1 identical over 10 bases. The CDR3 spans 14 residues. Per germline, CDR1 LNHDA and CDR2 SQIVND (reference sequence). The J segment lost 7 bases and the V segment lost 8 bases, leaving 7 bases of the junction unmatched. In DNA form, the CDR3 reads TGTGCCAGTCGAGGGACAGGGGTAAACGGGGAGCTGTTTTTT. Encoded protein: CASRGTGVNGELFF. The full variable domain, completed using reference TRBV19 and TRBJ2-2, is DGGITQSPKYLFRKEGQNVTLSCEQNLNHDAMYWYRQDPGQGLRLIYYSQIVNDFQKGDIAEGYSVSREKKESFPLTVTSAQKNPTAFYLCASRGTGVNGELFFGEGSRLTVL.

The CDR3 nucleotides read TGTGCCAGCAGCCACAAGGGGTTGGAAGCTTTCTTT. Its protein is CASSHKGLEAFF. The V call is TRBV3-1 (or the pseudogene TRBV3-2), the J call TRBJ1-1, with D perhaps matching TRBD1 (5 bases). This CDR3 comprises 12 residues. The germline gives CDR1 LGHDT, CDR2 YNNKEL (reference sequence). V was shortened by 3 bases and J by 8 bases, with 10 bases between the two germline ends.